These 9 T cell receptor beta chains were all obtained from the same sample, sequenced in a study of T cell clonality in common variable immunodeficiency. Measured with immunoSEQ multiplex PCR; TCRdb has only the in-frame clones, and not every one. Listed for the sample are tens of thousands of clones, none seen a single time. Sequencing was carried out using peripheral blood mononuclear cells. The origin of the receptors is a person between 18 and 75 years old in good health.

This clone has just a few counts. The DNA ends 3 residues before the CDR3 does, and the rest of the CDR3 is filled in from the germline J gene. V gene TRBV18 combines with J gene TRBJ2-5, with D perhaps TRBD2 (6 bases). Trimming stripped 3 bases from V and 5 bases from J, with 10 bases between. The CDR3 runs 13 residues. Germline V lookup: CDR1 KGHSH, CDR2 LQKENI. The CDR3 here is CASSPKEGETQYF. The CDR3 bases that were read are TGTGCCAGCTCACCGAAGGAGGGGGAGACC.

This clone was observed many times. The observed sequence ends 3 residues before the CDR3 terminus, with the missing tail filled in from the germline J gene. This sample includes further DNA sequences coding for the same CDR3. The J gene is TRBJ2-1, the V gene TRBV19, with 13 bases aligning to TRBD2. After removal of 4 bases from V and 6 bases from J, the junction contained 6 bases not matched to a gene. CDR1 LNHDA and CDR2 SQIVND come from the germline V gene (reference sequence). CDR3 length: 16 amino acids. CDR3 sequence: CASSRRTSGRGNEQFF. The CDR3 DNA, read in part, is TGTGCCAGTAGTAGGCGGACTAGCGGGAGAGGCAATGAG.

This clone was counted ten times or more. Coverage ceases 3 residues before the CDR3 finishes, and the germline J gene fills in the end. V and J are TRBV24-1 and TRBJ2-3, with a weak D call TRBD2 (6 bases). The germline V and J ends were trimmed by 4 bases and 0 bases, with 16 bases remaining between them. Germline V CDR1 and CDR2: KGHDR, SFDVKD. The CDR3 contains 17 residues. The sequenced part of the CDR3 DNA is TGTGCCACCAGTGACCTTATTAGCGGAGAGAGCACAGATACG. Amino acids: CATSDLISGESTDT. In full, the CDR3 reads CATSDLISGESTDTQYF.

This clone came up many times. The read stops 3 residues short of the end of the CDR3; the missing end is completed from the germline J gene. The chain has TRBV5-1 and TRBJ2-5; D gene uncertain. Germline CDR1 reads SGHRS; CDR2 reads YFSETQ. This CDR3 spans 12 amino acids. Trimming stripped 5 bases from V and 2 bases from J, with 7 bases between. The covered CDR3 bases are TGCGCCAGCAGTGTCCGTCAAGAGACC. The encoded protein is CASSVRQET. The complete CDR3 protein is CASSVRQETQYF. The whole variable domain, remainder taken from reference TRBV5-1 and TRBJ2-5, is KAGVTQTPRYLIKTRGQQVTLSCSPISGHRSVSWYQQTPGQGLQFLFEYFSETQRNKGNFPGRFSGRQFSNSRSEMNVSTLELGDSALYLCASSVRQETQYFGPGTRLLVL.

This clone was observed many times. The CDR3 goes on 3 residues after the read ends, and that part is filled in from the germline J gene. This sequence joins TRBV7-6 and TRBJ2-7, with 8 bases fitting TRBD2. V lost 5 bases to trimming and J lost 6 bases; unmatched junction nucleotides: 6. This CDR3 contains 13 residues. Looked up from germline, CDR1 is SGHVS and CDR2 is FNYEAQ. The CDR3 bases that were read are TGTGCCAGCAGCCCCGCCCGGGGGGGCGAG. Protein sequence: CASSPARGGE. The CDR3 as a whole reads CASSPARGGEQYF. The whole variable domain, filled in from reference TRBV7-6 and TRBJ2-7, reads GAGVSQSPRYKVTKRGQDVALRCDPISGHVSLYWYRQALGQGPEFLTYFNYEAQQDKSGLPNDRFSAERPEGSISTLTIQRTEQRDSAMYRCASSPARGGEQYFGPGTRLTVT.

This clone was seen repeatedly, ten times or more. The read terminates 3 residues before the CDR3 end, so the remaining end is supplied by the germline J gene. The rearrangement uses TRBV5-4 and TRBJ2-7; 10 bases match TRBD2. CDR3 length: 14 amino acids. Germline CDR1 and CDR2: SGHNT and YYREEE (reference sequence). J lost 2 bases, V lost 2 bases, and 1 base had no gene match. CDR3 bases read: TGTGCCAGCAGCTTCGGGACTAGCGCCTACGAG. Amino acid sequence: CASSFGTSAYE. The whole CDR3 sequence reads CASSFGTSAYEQYF.

There are many counts of this clone. Coverage ceases 3 residues before the CDR3 finishes, and the germline J gene fills in the end. The rearrangement links TRBV5-1 to TRBJ2-5; tentatively, D is TRBD1 (6 bases). Germline V gene lookup returns CDR1 SGHRS and CDR2 YFSETQ. CDR3 length: 14 amino acids. V was trimmed by 0 bases and J by 4 bases, leaving 10 bases between them. The CDR3 here is CASSLVGGPETQYF. Partial CDR3 DNA: TGCGCCAGCAGCTTGGTAGGGGGTCCAGAGACC.

This clone was counted many times. The read terminates 3 residues ahead of where the CDR3 ends, so the germline J gene completes it. The genes are TRBV7-2 and TRBJ2-3; tentatively, D is TRBD2 (6 bases). The CDR3 length is 15 residues. In germline, CDR1 is SGHTA, CDR2 FQGNSA. V was cut by 5 bases and J by 6 bases, with 18 bases left in between. The CDR3 protein is CASSQGLPPGDTQYF. The CDR3 DNA, read in part, is TGTGCCAGCAGCCAGGGACTGCCACCTGGTGATACG.

This clone has at least ten counts. The missing CDR3 end, 3 residues past where the read stops, is filled in from the germline J gene. V is TRBV6-1 and J is TRBJ2-1; 8 bases fit TRBD1. The V gene's germline CDR1 is MNHNS and CDR2 SASEGT. Germline trimming cut 4 bases from V and 5 bases from J; bases unmatched to any gene: 7. The CDR3 sequence is 15 residues long. The CDR3 sequence: CASSAMDRADNEQFF. The part of the CDR3 DNA that was read is TGTGCCAGCAGTGCGATGGACAGGGCCGACAATGAG.